This TCR beta chain comes out of a study of blood T cell repertoires in COVID-19 (dated by TCRdb to 2020 to 2021). Regarding the complete study: Collaborator samples came from the United States, Italy and Spain and covered acute and convalescent phases of COVID-19. Sample metadata almost always included a de-identified subject ID, COVID-19 status, age in years and sex. The samples were drawn from the first 160 participants of the ongoing ImmuneRACE study and from over a thousand subjects provided by 6 global collaborators. The prospective study material was composed of cDNA or gDNA derived from T cells, B-cell-depleted T cells, or PBMCs. A freely available public database, intended as a resource for researchers studying the immune response to SARS-CoV-2, is where the repertoires were released. Subjects who had been exposed to COVID-19, were actively infected with it, or had recovered from it provided the deeply sampled blood TCRbeta repertoires that made up the dataset. Where available, HLA class I and class II types were obtained from metadata supplied by the sample provider rather than from assay-based typing.

V is pared back by 7 bases and J by 0 bases, with 11 bases lying between the germline termini. The CDR3 numbers 13 residues from cysteine through phenylalanine. Only the CDR3 DNA is retained, 39 bases long and in frame from the first base. CDR1 and CDR2, looked up from the germline V gene, are SQVTM and ANQGSEA. In the case of this clone: Its antigen target is currently unknown. Nothing much larger sits one base from this clone, and base qualities are not available.

Overall study results and their limits: The amount of clinical and demographic metadata varied by source and participant and was provided uncurated.

One collaborating source in Seattle enrolled patients while the patients were actively infected and followed the patients over time throughout the course of disease. The collaborating institutions used their own protocols to collect whole blood in K2EDTA tubes. For TCRbeta analysis, collaborators shipped samples as frozen whole blood, isolated PBMCs, or DNA extracted from either of those sample types. The immunoSEQ Assay, a bias-controlled multiplex PCR, was used to amplify TCRbeta CDR3 regions from genomic DNA. In the original analysis: The number of nucleated cells in each sample was estimated from the amplification of reference gene primers within the assay. To quantify the absolute abundance of each unique TCRbeta CDR3 rearrangement, sequence reads were collapsed and filtered. For each sample, productive Simpson clonality was calculated as the square root of Simpson's diversity index over productive rearrangements. TCRdb obtained this table from immuneACCESS and retained in-frame rearrangements with V and J assigned. These tables miss some clones; where compared with another copy, unresolved V genes account for less than half of the shortfall, and the remainder is unexplained. For V, J and clone size, that table is used; D and trimming come from the DNA. This sample holds 250,000 to 350,000 clones; 84% were observed only once. Roughly 1.5% of the sample lies in the top ten.

The rearrangement combines TRBV29-1 with TRBJ2-3; the D segment could be TRBD1, given 6 matching bases. This receptor was identified in a human donor with COVID-19, enrolled during active disease. The donor label of this sample is uncertain. The specimen sequenced was peripheral blood. The DNA reads as follows: TGCAGCGGCGACAGGACGAGCACAGATACGCAGTATTTT. This sequence encodes CSGDRTSTDTQYF.